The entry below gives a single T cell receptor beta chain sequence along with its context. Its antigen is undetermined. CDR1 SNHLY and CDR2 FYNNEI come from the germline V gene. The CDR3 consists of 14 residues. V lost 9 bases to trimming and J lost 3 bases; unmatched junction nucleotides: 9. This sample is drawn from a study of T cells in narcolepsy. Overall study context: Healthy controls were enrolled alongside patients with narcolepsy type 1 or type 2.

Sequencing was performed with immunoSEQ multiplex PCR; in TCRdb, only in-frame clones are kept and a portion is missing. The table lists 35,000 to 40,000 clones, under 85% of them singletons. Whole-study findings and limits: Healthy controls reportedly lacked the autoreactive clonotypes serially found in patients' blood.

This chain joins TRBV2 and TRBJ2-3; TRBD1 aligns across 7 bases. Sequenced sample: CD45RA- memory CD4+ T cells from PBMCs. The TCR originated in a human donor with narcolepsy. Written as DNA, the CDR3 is TGTGCCAGGACAGGGAACAGGGGTACAGATACGCAGTATTTT. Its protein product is CARTGNRGTDTQYF.